This entry features one T cell receptor beta chain sequence. The data belong to a study of blood T cell repertoires in COVID-19. From germline, CDR1 is LNHDA and CDR2 SQIVND (reference sequence). Trimming removed 5 bases from V and 0 bases from J, with 11 bases in between. CDR3 length equals 15 residues. TCRdb keeps only in-frame clones here, not all; method: immunoSEQ multiplex PCR. The sample lists 80,000 or so clones, approximately 86% occurring once. The material sequenced was peripheral blood. The rearrangement links TRBV19 to TRBJ1-3, with D tentatively TRBD1 (5 bases). The receptor's source is a human donor in a cohort sampled during active COVID-19. The CDR3 loop reads CASSPRTSSGNTIYF. The CDR3 region has the DNA TGTGCCAGTAGTCCAAGGACAAGCTCTGGAAACACCATATATTTT.